This T cell receptor beta chain was observed in a study of monozygotic twins with inflammatory bowel disease. The CDR3 sequence is 13 residues long. The germline V gene has CDR1 LNHNV and CDR2 YYDKDF (reference sequence). TCRdb derives one entry per CDR3 protein from the 5' RACE reads, leaving out DNA. The sample table includes about 300,000 distinct CDR3 sequences. The specimen sequenced was blood. This chain uses TRBV15 with TRBJ2-7. This clonotype originated in a human donor with ulcerative colitis or Crohn's disease, or a healthy co-twin of an affected twin (not recorded which). The CDR3 sequence: CATSRGDSHEQYF.